This T cell receptor beta chain was identified during a study of beta chain features in type 1 diabetes. The study's findings and limits: For TCRB rearrangement, an influence of HLA type remained unresolved here. A pattern of fewer insertions and more deletions at VDJ junctions was seen in type 1 diabetes patients.

J gave up 7 bases and V 6 bases, and 8 bases lay outside the gene matches. The CDR3 spans 12 residues. Germline CDR1 is SQVTM and CDR2 is ANQGSEA. In this sample, this clone turned up a few times. Its antigen is not known. The authors reverse transcribed all of the isolated RNA, so sequencing captured expressed TCRB transcripts. Libraries were prepared by immunoSEQ multiplex PCR; TCRdb keeps only in-frame clonotypes and omits some of them. This table has approximately 120,000 clones, under 40% appearing once. The collection from each donor was one heparinised blood draw averaging approximately 110 mL. Populations isolated by sorting all had purity greater than 95%.

The source of this sequence is a woman aged 18-29 years in good health. The sequenced sample consisted of stem cell memory CD4+ T cells from blood. This chain connects TRBV29-1 to TRBJ1-2; 7 positions agree with TRBD1. The chain's CDR3 is CSVGTEVPGYTF. For the CDR3, the DNA is TGCAGCGTAGGGACAGAGGTCCCTGGCTACACCTTC.